These 26 T cell receptor beta chains were sequenced from one sample in a study of Graves' ophthalmopathy and Graves' hyperthyroidism. Scientists amplified the TCR beta CDR3 regions from RNA transcripts. RT-PCR with HTBI primers came first, then second-round multiplex PCR. TCRdb analysed the multiplex PCR reads with MiXCR anew, one entry per CDR3 protein. In the table there are around 470,000 distinct CDR3 sequences, roughly 14% of which are singletons. What was sequenced was blood. These receptors all stem from a woman aged 30 to 39 with Graves' ophthalmopathy.

This clonotype was detected many times. V usage is TRBV12-3 or TRBV12-4 and J usage is TRBJ2-5; TRBD1 agrees at 8 bases. This CDR3 is 20 amino acids long. V lost 4 bases, J lost 3 bases, and 22 bases stayed unmatched. CDR3 bases: TGTGCCAGCAGTTCCCCCCCGAAGACAGGGGATCGTGGTCCCAAAGAGACCCAGTACTTC. It translates to CASSSPPKTGDRGPKETQYF.

Many counts were recorded for this clonotype. The V gene is TRBV2, the J gene TRBJ2-7; possibly TRBD2 for D (5 bases). This CDR3 contains 14 residues. Germline CDR1 and CDR2: SNHLY and FYNNEI. Trimming removed 1 base from V and 4 bases from J, with 11 bases in between. The CDR3 is CASSEGRGIYEQYF. The DNA for the CDR3 is TGTGCCAGCAGTGAAGGACGGGGAATATACGAGCAGTACTTC. Full variable domain (missing parts from reference TRBV2 and TRBJ2-7): EPEVTQTPSHQVTQMGQEVILRCVPISNHLYFYWYRQILGQKVEFLVSFYNNEISEKSEIFDDQFSVERPDGSNFTLKIRSTKLEDSAMYFCASSEGRGIYEQYFGPGTRLTVT.

This clonotype was seen many times. The rearrangement uses TRBV29-1 and TRBJ1-1; D uncertain. CDR1 SQVTM and CDR2 ANQGSEA come from the germline V gene. This CDR3 spans 13 amino acids. V was shortened by 3 bases and J by 0 bases, with 8 bases between the two germline ends. The CDR3 DNA is TGCAGCGTTGAGAAACAGATGAACACTGAAGCTTTCTTT. The encoded protein is CSVEKQMNTEAFF.

This clonotype was observed many times. V usage is TRBV5-1 and J usage is TRBJ1-1; unclear D gene. This CDR3 is built from 15 residues. The ends were cut back, 0 bases at V and 1 base at J, with 10 bases in the middle. Germline CDR1 reads SGHRS; CDR2 reads YFSETQ. The chain's CDR3 is CASSLAPYANTEAFF. CDR3 sequence (DNA): TGCGCCAGCAGCTTGGCGCCATACGCGAACACTGAAGCTTTCTTT.

This clonotype has a count of ten or more. CDR3 region: CATGGANTGELFF. In DNA, the CDR3 is TGTGCCACCGGTGGCGCGAACACCGGGGAGCTGTTTTTT. The chain employs TRBV15 and TRBJ2-2; D unresolved. V was cut by 8 bases and J by 0 bases, with 7 bases left in between. Per the germline V gene, CDR1 is LNHNV and CDR2 is YYDKDF (reference sequence). This CDR3 contains 13 residues.

This clonotype was found many times. The chain links TRBV6-2 or TRBV6-3 to TRBJ2-5, with a weak D call TRBD1 (5 bases). The V end was cut by 4 bases, the J end by 5 bases, with 11 bases between. This CDR3 spans 13 amino acids. The V gene's germline CDR1 is MNHEY and CDR2 SVGEGT. The CDR3 region is CASSSRQGETQYF. CDR3 DNA: TGTGCCAGCAGTTCGCGTCAGGGTGAGACCCAGTACTTC.

The chain couples TRBV29-1 to TRBJ1-1; possible D gene TRBD1, 5 bases. V lost 8 bases to trimming and J lost 5 bases, with 12 bases between them. Per the germline V gene, CDR1 is SQVTM and CDR2 is ANQGSEA. This CDR3 has 11 residues. The CDR3 nucleotides are TGCAGCCCCGGGGGGGGGACTGAAGCTTTCTTT. Its protein product is CSPGGGTEAFF.

In this sample, this clonotype turned up many times. V and J are TRBV10-3 and TRBJ2-4, with TRBD2 as a possible D gene (6 bases). Germline V gives CDR1 ENHRY, CDR2 SYGVKD. Trimming shortened V by 0 bases and J by 7 bases, and 19 bases separated the two germline ends. The CDR3 spans 17 residues. CDR3 loop: CAISESWIGGILNIQYF. Written as DNA, the CDR3 is TGTGCCATCAGTGAGTCATGGATCGGCGGGATCTTGAACATTCAGTACTTC.

This clonotype has ten or more counts. This rearrangement joins TRBV5-6 to TRBJ1-3, with no clear D. Germline V gives CDR1 SGHDT, CDR2 YYEEEE. This CDR3 spans 14 amino acids. V lost 4 bases, J lost 7 bases, and 15 bases lay in between. The CDR3 DNA is TGTGCCAGCAGCCGGGAGGGCAGGACCAACACCATATATTTT. It encodes CASSREGRTNTIYF.

The chain couples TRBV3-1 to TRBJ2-2, with a weak D call TRBD2 (5 bases). V was trimmed by 3 bases and J by 5 bases, leaving 19 bases between them. Germline V gene lookup returns CDR1 LGHDT and CDR2 YNNKEL (reference sequence). The length of the CDR3 is 17 residues. CDR3 amino acids: CASSHMQVAGKTGELFF. The CDR3 DNA sequence: TGTGCCAGCAGCCACATGCAGGTGGCGGGTAAGACCGGGGAGCTGTTTTTT.

This clonotype showed up many times. The genes are TRBV6-1 and TRBJ1-5, with TRBD1 matching over 8 bases. J was trimmed by 3 bases and V by 4 bases; bases with no gene match: 5. Looked up from germline, CDR1 is MNHNS and CDR2 is SASEGT. CDR3 length: 15 amino acids. CDR3 sequence reads: CASSGAQGDNQPQHF. The CDR3 nucleotides read TGTGCCAGCAGTGGAGCACAGGGGGACAATCAGCCCCAGCATTTT.

This clonotype was seen at least ten times. The V call is TRBV6-5, the J call TRBJ1-2; no firm D call. Germline values: CDR1 MNHEY, CDR2 SVGAGI. Trimming cost V 2 bases and J 8 bases, with 12 bases left between them. The CDR3 has 13 amino acids. The CDR3 sequence: CASSYDTIGGYTF. The CDR3 region has the DNA TGTGCCAGCAGTTACGACACCATTGGGGGCTACACCTTC.

This clonotype was counted many times. The V call is TRBV5-1, the J call TRBJ1-2; the match to TRBD1 covers 7 bases. The V gene end was trimmed by 0 bases and the J gene end by 4 bases; junction bases not matched to a gene: 3. The CDR3 is made up of 14 amino acids. Germline V CDR1 and CDR2: SGHRS, YFSETQ. DNA for the CDR3: TGCGCCAGCAGCTTGGACAGGGGTAGCTATGGCTACACCTTC. As protein: CASSLDRGSYGYTF. Looking up the rest from reference TRBV5-1 and TRBJ1-2 gives the full variable domain: KAGVTQTPRYLIKTRGQQVTLSCSPISGHRSVSWYQQTPGQGLQFLFEYFSETQRNKGNFPGRFSGRQFSNSRSEMNVSTLELGDSALYLCASSLDRGSYGYTFGSGTRLTVV.

This clonotype was seen at least ten times. The V call is TRBV6-1, the J call TRBJ2-7; 10 bases agree with TRBD2. The J segment lost 6 bases and the V segment lost 6 bases, leaving 8 bases of the junction unmatched. Germline V CDR1 and CDR2: MNHNS, SASEGT. This CDR3 has 14 residues. In nucleotides, the CDR3 is TGTGCCAGCAGGCCTAGCGGGAGCGGGGGCGAGCAGTACTTC. It yields the protein CASRPSGSGGEQYF.

This clonotype occurred many times. The chain recombines TRBV6-1 with TRBJ1-1, with 12 nucleotides matching TRBD1. CDR1 and CDR2 from the germline V gene are MNHNS and SASEGT. Losses at the gene ends were 4 bases for V and 5 bases for J; bases not matched to a gene: 5. This CDR3 has 15 amino acids. The CDR3 loop reads CASSGGTGGRTEAFF. In nucleotides, the CDR3 is TGTGCCAGCAGTGGAGGGACAGGGGGCAGGACTGAAGCTTTCTTT.

Ten or more counts support this clonotype. The chain couples TRBV19 to TRBJ2-7, with D unclear. V was trimmed by 5 bases and J by 5 bases, leaving 13 bases between them. Per the germline V gene, CDR1 is LNHDA and CDR2 is SQIVND (reference sequence). There are 13 residues in the CDR3. The CDR3: CASSAAGPHEQYF. The CDR3 DNA sequence: TGTGCCAGTAGTGCTGCAGGACCTCACGAGCAGTACTTC.

This clonotype was counted at least ten times. The chain carries TRBV7-6 and TRBJ2-4, with 7 bases lining up with TRBD2. The CDR3 loop spans 14 amino acids. V gave up 1 base and J gave up 8 bases; unmatched junction bases: 5. CDR1 is SGHVS and CDR2 is FNYEAQ in the germline V gene. This chain's CDR3 is CASSLGGGRDIQYF. DNA for the CDR3: TGTGCCAGCAGCTTAGGGGGGGGACGTGACATTCAGTACTTC.

With regard to this clonotype: A much larger clone differs by one base, so this may be a read error. V usage is TRBV28 and J usage is TRBJ1-1; maybe TRBD1 (5 bases). V was trimmed by 7 bases and J by 0 bases, leaving 15 bases between them. The CDR3 is 15 amino acids. Germline loops: CDR1 MDHEN, CDR2 SYDVKM. The DNA of the CDR3 is TGTGCCAGCAATGACCGGAGGGGCGTGAACACTGAAGCTTTCTTT. Its translation: CASNDRRGVNTEAFF.

There are many counts of this clonotype. The J gene is TRBJ1-1, the V gene TRBV20-1, with TRBD1 identical over 7 bases. The CDR3 sequence is 13 residues long. Germline CDR1 DFQATT, CDR2 SNEGSKA (reference sequence). Germline trimming cut 1 base from V and 2 bases from J; bases unmatched to any gene: 1. The DNA of the CDR3 is TGCAGTGCTAGAGCAGGGGGTAACACTGAAGCTTTCTTT. It translates to CSARAGGNTEAFF.

The chain uses TRBV18 and TRBJ1-5; 8 bases fit TRBD1. Trimming took 4 bases from V and 6 from J; bases not matched to a gene: 11. The CDR3 is 16 amino acids. Germline V gene data show CDR1 as KGHSH and CDR2 as LQKENI. CDR3 residues: CASSQTGQGIGQPQHF. As DNA, the CDR3 is TGTGCCAGCTCACAGACTGGACAGGGTATCGGTCAGCCCCAGCATTTT.

The rearrangement uses TRBV24-1 and TRBJ2-5; TRBD2 matches 11 bases. Trimming cost V 0 bases and J 1 base; bases outside gene matches: 3. The CDR3 sequence is 17 residues long. Germline V CDR1 and CDR2: KGHDR, SFDVKD. CDR3 sequence: CATSDLSGTSGQETQYF. For the CDR3, the DNA is TGTGCCACCAGTGATTTGTCCGGGACTAGCGGCCAAGAGACCCAGTACTTC.

This chain links TRBV20-1 with TRBJ2-7, with 9 bases identical to TRBD1. Germline V gives CDR1 DFQATT, CDR2 SNEGSKA (reference sequence). The junction had 7 bases not matched to a gene; V was cut back by 1 base and J by 6 bases. The CDR3 has 14 amino acids. DNA of the CDR3: TGCAGTGCTAGAGCTGGGACAGGGAGGCCCGAGCAGTACTTC. It specifies CSARAGTGRPEQYF.

This clonotype was seen more than once but under ten times. The chain employs TRBV30 and TRBJ1-1; possibly TRBD1 for D (6 bases). The CDR3 runs to 15 residues. Germline V gene lookup returns CDR1 GTSNPN and CDR2 SVGIG (reference sequence). The V and J ends lost 2 bases and 0 bases respectively, with 13 bases between them. The CDR3 bases are TGTGCCTGGAGTCCCTTTGACAGGATGAACACTGAAGCTTTCTTT. Translation gives CAWSPFDRMNTEAFF.

This clonotype occurred a few times. The rearrangement joins TRBV5-1 to TRBJ2-1; D remains ambiguous. CDR3 size: 15 residues. The ends were cut back, 0 bases at V and 7 bases at J, with 14 bases in the middle. The germline CDR1 and CDR2 sequences are SGHRS and YFSETQ. The CDR3 is CASSLESGPRNEQFF. DNA for the CDR3: TGCGCCAGCAGCTTGGAGTCCGGGCCTAGGAATGAGCAGTTCTTC. Variable domain in full (rest from reference TRBV5-1 and TRBJ2-1): KAGVTQTPRYLIKTRGQQVTLSCSPISGHRSVSWYQQTPGQGLQFLFEYFSETQRNKGNFPGRFSGRQFSNSRSEMNVSTLELGDSALYLCASSLESGPRNEQFFGPGTRLTVL.

The CDR3 here is CASSSGQGLTEAFF. CDR3 DNA: TGTGCCAGCAGTTCCGGACAGGGCTTGACTGAAGCTTTCTTT. This chain uses TRBV6-5 with TRBJ1-1; the match to TRBD1 covers 8 bases. The germline CDR1 and CDR2 sequences are MNHEY and SVGAGI. V shed 4 bases and J 5 bases; nucleotides not matched to a gene: 6. There are 14 residues in the CDR3.

This clonotype was seen repeatedly, ten times or more. The chain is built from TRBV11-2 and TRBJ2-2; no reliable D call. CDR3 length: 15 amino acids. Trimming stripped 2 bases from V and 1 base from J, with 8 bases between. Germline V gene sequence: CDR1 SGHAT, CDR2 FQNNGV. CDR3 DNA sequence: TGTGCCAGCAGCTTATTCCGGTTGAACACCGGGGAGCTGTTTTTT. Translating it yields CASSLFRLNTGELFF.